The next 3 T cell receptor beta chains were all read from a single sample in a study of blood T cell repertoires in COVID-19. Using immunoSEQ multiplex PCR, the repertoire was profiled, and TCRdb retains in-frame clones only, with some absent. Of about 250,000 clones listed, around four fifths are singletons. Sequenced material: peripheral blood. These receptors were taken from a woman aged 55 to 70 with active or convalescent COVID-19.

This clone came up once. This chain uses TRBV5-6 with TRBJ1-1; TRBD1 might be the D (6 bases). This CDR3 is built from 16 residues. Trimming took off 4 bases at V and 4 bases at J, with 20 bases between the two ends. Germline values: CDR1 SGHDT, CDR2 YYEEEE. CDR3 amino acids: CASSVTPLGAGTEAFF. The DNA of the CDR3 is TGTGCCAGCAGCGTGACACCCCTGGGGGCAGGCACTGAAGCTTTCTTT.

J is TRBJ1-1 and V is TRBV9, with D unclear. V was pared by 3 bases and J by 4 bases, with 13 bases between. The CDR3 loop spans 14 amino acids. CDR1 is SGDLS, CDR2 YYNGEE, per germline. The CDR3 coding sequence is TGTGCCAGCAGCGAGGGCCCCGGACTCACTGAAGCTTTCTTT. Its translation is CASSEGPGLTEAFF.

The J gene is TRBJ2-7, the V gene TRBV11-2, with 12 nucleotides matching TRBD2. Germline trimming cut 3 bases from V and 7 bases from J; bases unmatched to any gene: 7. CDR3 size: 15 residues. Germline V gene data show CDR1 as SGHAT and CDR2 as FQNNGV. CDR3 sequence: CASSFLAGGLGEQYF. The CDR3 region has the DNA TGTGCCAGCAGCTTCCTAGCGGGAGGGCTCGGAGAGCAGTACTTC.